This is a list of T cell receptor beta chains from one sample in a study of cytomegalovirus exposure and HLA in healthy donors. Sequencing used immunoSEQ multiplex PCR; TCRdb keeps in-frame clones, though not all of them. The profile shows 70,000 to 75,000 clones, about 78% of them singletons. The sample was PBMCs. Receptors originate from a woman aged 40 to 50 in good health and CMV-seropositive. Each CDR3 is given without its conserved first and last residue.

v_call,j_call,cdr3_length,cdr3_aa
TRBV4-2,TRBJ2-1,13,ASSQGGQGLSEQF
TRBV6-5,TRBJ1-2,12,ASSYFAGTFDYT
TRBV6-4,TRBJ2-1,13,ASSGDGSGAYEQF
TRBV6-1,TRBJ1-1,10,ASSIAVTEAF
TRBV15,TRBJ1-2,11,ATTARNEDGYT
TRBV5-1,TRBJ2-7,14,ASSLGPSGGANEQY
TRBV19,TRBJ1-4,10,ASSILSEKLF
TRBV4-1,TRBJ1-2,13,ASSQDRYRNYGYT
TRBV11-2,TRBJ2-7,11,ASSLAPDYEQY
TRBV2,TRBJ1-2,13,ASSEGWGVSYGYT
TRBV11-3,TRBJ2-7,12,ASSWTAASYEQY
TRBV7-3,TRBJ2-7,13,ASSQTPLPFYEQY
TRBV7-3,TRBJ2-5,11,ASSLSSEETQY
TRBV19,TRBJ2-1,13,ASSIDRGYGDEQF
TRBV11-3,TRBJ2-3,14,ASSPGTSGDTDTQY
TRBV5-4,TRBJ2-3,11,ASSLDRTDTQY
TRBV5-8,TRBJ2-1,13,ASSLRGMSYNEQF
TRBV7-3,TRBJ2-7,12,ASSPRLGGAEQY
TRBV5-1,TRBJ1-2,12,ASSDPGGMYGYT
TRBV2,TRBJ2-3,14,ASSPQAGGIADTQY
TRBV15,TRBJ1-5,10,ATSGGGQPQH
TRBV5-1,TRBJ2-6,16,ASSLGQGLISGANVLT
TRBV10-3,TRBJ2-2,12,AISDGTSSGELF
TRBV13,TRBJ1-1,14,ASSPTRGTYIVEAF
TRBV11-2,TRBJ1-3,10,ASSLLRTGVD
TRBV25-1,TRBJ2-1,15,ASSELGTSGTYNEQF
TRBV6-5,TRBJ1-6,13,ASSYSAVINSPLH
TRBV2,TRBJ1-4,11,ASSEIGEEKLF
TRBV15,TRBJ2-7,15,ATSPGIAGWGAYEQY
TRBV19,TRBJ2-7,12,ASRETGVTYEQY
TRBV6-5,TRBJ2-3,10,AAKGSTDTQY
TRBV6-5,TRBJ2-1,13,ASTTASTGWNEQF
TRBV6-5,TRBJ2-7,12,ASSYEERTYEQY
TRBV6-5,TRBJ1-1,12,ASSRPDRGWEAF
TRBV25-1,TRBJ1-3,11,ASSDSTGNTIY
TRBV27,TRBJ2-2,18,ASSRYFRDRGLTNTGELF
TRBV5-6,TRBJ2-5,14,ASSLLNAGGPYRPH
TRBV30,TRBJ1-2,12,AWTTLRGRGGYT
TRBV5-1,TRBJ2-2,14,ASSSTGASNTGELF
TRBV11-2,TRBJ2-3,14,ASSLLWDSGTDTQY
TRBV5-6,TRBJ2-5,13,AGTVGGGPGETQY
TRBV5-1,TRBJ1-4,13,ASSLSSGGDEKLF
TRBV27,TRBJ1-2,12,ASRLGTGNYGYT
TRBV27,TRBJ2-3,11,ASSLSRYGTQY
TRBV19,TRBJ1-2,12,ASSIRDRDSGYT